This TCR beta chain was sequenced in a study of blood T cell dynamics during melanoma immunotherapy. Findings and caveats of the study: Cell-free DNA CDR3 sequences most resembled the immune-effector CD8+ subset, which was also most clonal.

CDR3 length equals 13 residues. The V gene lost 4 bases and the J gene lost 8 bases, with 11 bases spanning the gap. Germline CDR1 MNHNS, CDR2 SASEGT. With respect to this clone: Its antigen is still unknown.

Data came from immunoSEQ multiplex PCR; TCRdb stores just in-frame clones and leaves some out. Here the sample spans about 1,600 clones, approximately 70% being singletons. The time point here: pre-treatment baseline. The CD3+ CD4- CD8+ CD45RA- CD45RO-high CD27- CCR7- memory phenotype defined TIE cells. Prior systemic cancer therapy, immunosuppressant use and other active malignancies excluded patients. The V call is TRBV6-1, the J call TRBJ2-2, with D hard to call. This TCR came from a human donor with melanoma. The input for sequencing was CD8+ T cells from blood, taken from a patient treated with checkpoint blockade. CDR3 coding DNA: TGTGCCAGCAGTGTCCAGGATGGGGGGGAGCTGTTTTTT. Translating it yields CASSVQDGGELFF.